Listed here are 5 T cell receptor beta chains from one sample, sequenced in a study of T cell responses to AZD1222 COVID-19 vaccine. Only in-frame clones appear in the TCRdb table, and some are missing; sequencing was by immunoSEQ multiplex PCR. The sample lists 150,000 to 200,000 clones, 90% to 95% seen once, with 3% to 4% in the top ten. This specimen was peripheral blood, taken 28 days after the second AZD1222 dose. The source is an adult who received the AZD1222 COVID-19 vaccine.

The genes are TRBV4-1 and TRBJ1-3; D perhaps matches TRBD1 (6 bases). Germline loops: CDR1 MGHRA, CDR2 YSYEKL. The CDR3 is 14 amino acids. V gave up 2 bases and J gave up 7 bases, with 12 bases separating them. CDR3 nucleotides: TGCGCCAGCAGCCAATCGATAGGGGGGAACACCATATATTTT. Amino acid sequence: CASSQSIGGNTIYF.

The chain employs TRBV7-2 and TRBJ1-5, with D maybe TRBD1 (6 bases). The CDR3 runs 15 residues. V lost 4 bases, J lost 4 bases, and 14 bases lay in between. Germline V lookup: CDR1 SGHTA, CDR2 FQGNSA. CDR3 coding DNA: TGTGCCAGCAGCTCCCTGGACAGCTTTAATCAGCCCCAGCATTTT. It encodes CASSSLDSFNQPQHF. The complete variable domain, with remaining parts taken from reference TRBV7-2 and TRBJ1-5, reads GAGVSQSPSNKVTEKGKDVELRCDPISGHTALYWYRQSLGQGLEFLIYFQGNSAPDKSGLPSDRFSAERTGGSVSTLTIQRTQQEDSAVYLCASSSLDSFNQPQHFGDGTRLSIL.

This rearrangement joins TRBV6-5 to TRBJ1-1; TRBD1 is a possible D gene (5 bases). Trimming took 8 bases from V and 10 from J, leaving 23 bases between them. Germline CDR1 is MNHEY and CDR2 is SVGAGI. The CDR3 is 14 amino acids. The CDR3 protein is CASPVGSGASRAFF. The CDR3 region has the DNA TGTGCCAGCCCCGTGGGATCCGGGGCGTCAAGAGCTTTCTTT.

The chain uses TRBV9 and TRBJ2-1; 8 nucleotides agree with TRBD2. V lost 3 bases and J lost 6; bases outside the gene matches: 5. Germline CDR1 is SGDLS and CDR2 is YYNGEE. The CDR3 has 14 amino acids. CDR3 loop: CASSASGSANEQFF. The DNA of the CDR3 is TGTGCCAGCAGCGCCAGCGGGAGCGCCAATGAGCAGTTCTTC.

The chain couples TRBV9 to TRBJ2-7; possibly TRBD2 for D (5 bases). This CDR3 region has 12 residues. Trimming stripped 3 bases from V and 3 bases from J, with 7 bases between. Germline CDR1 and CDR2: SGDLS and YYNGEE. The CDR3 DNA is TGTGCCAGCAGCGCCGGGGACTACGAGCAGTACTTC. Its translation: CASSAGDYEQYF.